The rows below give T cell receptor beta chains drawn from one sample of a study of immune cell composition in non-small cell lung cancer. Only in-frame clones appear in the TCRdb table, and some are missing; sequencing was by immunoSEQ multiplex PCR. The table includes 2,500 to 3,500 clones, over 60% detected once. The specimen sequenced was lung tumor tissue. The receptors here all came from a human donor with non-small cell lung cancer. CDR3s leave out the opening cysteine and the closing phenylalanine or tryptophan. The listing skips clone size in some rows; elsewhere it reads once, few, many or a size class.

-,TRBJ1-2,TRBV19,ASSTDRGANYGYT
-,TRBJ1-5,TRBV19,ASSMRGGNQPQH
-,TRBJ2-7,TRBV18,ASSPRSGISYEQY
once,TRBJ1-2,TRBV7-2,ASSLDLGTGGFGYT
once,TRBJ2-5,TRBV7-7,ASSSDRGETQY
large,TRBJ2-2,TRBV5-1,ASSLDPSTGELF
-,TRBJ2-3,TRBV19,ASKRDYRTDTQY
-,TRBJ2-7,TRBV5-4,ASSFKRGSGEQY
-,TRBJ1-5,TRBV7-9,ASSQDRVGQPQH
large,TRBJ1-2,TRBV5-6,ASSTRGGSNYGYT
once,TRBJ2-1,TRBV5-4,ASSFGGGSSYNEQF
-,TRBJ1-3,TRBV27,ASSRTGVGNTIY
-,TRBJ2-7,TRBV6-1,ASQASGASYEQY
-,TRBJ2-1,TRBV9,ASSVNPLTSGGTDNEQF
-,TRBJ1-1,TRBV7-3,ASSLLGQGNTEAF
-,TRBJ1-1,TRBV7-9,ASSRMQGDTEAF
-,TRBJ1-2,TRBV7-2,ASSFKGQGANGYT
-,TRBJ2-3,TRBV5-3,ARSEGQSRTDTQY
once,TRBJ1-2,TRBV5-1,ASSLEGQVDNYGYT
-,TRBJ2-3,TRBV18,ASSRQQERSSTDTQY
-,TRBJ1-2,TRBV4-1,ASSPTVGQTNYGYT
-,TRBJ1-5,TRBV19,ASKTGTGSIQPQH
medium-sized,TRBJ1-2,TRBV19,ASSWRAALSANYGYT
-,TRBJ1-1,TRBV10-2,ASKFGGAGDTEAF
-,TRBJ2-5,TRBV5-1,ASSFRTSEETQY
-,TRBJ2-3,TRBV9,ASSVGWGLGRADTQY
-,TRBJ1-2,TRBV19,ASSIVGGGYGYT
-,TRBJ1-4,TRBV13,ASSLRTVTNEKLF
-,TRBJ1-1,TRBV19,ASSIGGVSTEAF
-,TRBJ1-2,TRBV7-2,ASSPRGLGYT
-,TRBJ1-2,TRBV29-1,SVEGQLSNYGYT
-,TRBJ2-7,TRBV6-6,ASSYREGPYEQY
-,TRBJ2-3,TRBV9,ASSGGTSGLTDTQY
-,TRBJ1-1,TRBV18,ASSAGVRVEAF
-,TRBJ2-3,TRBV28,ASMTSGRADTQY
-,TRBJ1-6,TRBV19,ASSVDRAGSSPLH
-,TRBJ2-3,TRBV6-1,ASSEGDRPLDTQY
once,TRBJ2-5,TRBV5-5,ASSLRPRQEKQETQY
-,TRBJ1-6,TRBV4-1,ASSQDPNSPLH
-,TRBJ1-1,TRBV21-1,ASNRENRAWNTEAF
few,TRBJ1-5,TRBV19,ASSRSRQGGAGNQPQH
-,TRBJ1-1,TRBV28,ASNSPGQGDDGTEAF
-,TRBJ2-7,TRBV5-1,ASSPGDGSYEQY
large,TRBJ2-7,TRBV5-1,ASSLDSTSGGQY